Listed below are T cell receptor beta chains from one sample, sequenced in a study of cytomegalovirus exposure and HLA in healthy donors. TCRdb keeps only in-frame clones here, not all; method: immunoSEQ multiplex PCR. This table has roughly 60,000 clones, roughly nine tenths appearing once. Input material: PBMCs. These receptor sequences come from a woman in her 30s in good health and CMV-seronegative. The CDR3 runs from the conserved cysteine through the conserved F or W. Each record gives: D gene, V gene, J gene, clone size, CDR3 protein, CDR3 DNA. A D gene is named only where the DNA matches it firmly. Clone size, where shown, is once, few, many, or a class for clones that have expanded.

d_call: NA
v_call: TRBV6-5
j_call: TRBJ1-2
clone_size: once
cdr3_aa: CASNLHPGGGYTF
cdr3_nt: TGTGCCAGCAATCTTCACCCGGGAGGCGGCTACACCTTC

d_call: TRBD2
v_call: TRBV11-2
j_call: TRBJ2-3
clone_size: once
cdr3_aa: CASSLEVGLAATDTQYF
cdr3_nt: TGTGCCAGCAGCTTAGAAGTAGGACTAGCGGCGACAGATACGCAGTATTTT

d_call: NA
v_call: TRBV5-8
j_call: TRBJ1-1
clone_size: NA
cdr3_aa: CASSFTMNTEAFF
cdr3_nt: TGTGCCAGCAGCTTCACTATGAACACTGAAGCTTTCTTT

d_call: TRBD2
v_call: TRBV19
j_call: TRBJ2-2
clone_size: few
cdr3_aa: CASSIVGGRPTGELFF
cdr3_nt: TGTGCCAGTAGTATCGTCGGCGGGAGGCCCACCGGGGAGCTGTTTTTT

d_call: NA
v_call: TRBV5-1
j_call: TRBJ2-7
clone_size: NA
cdr3_aa: CASSFVRGSANPYEQYF
cdr3_nt: TGCGCCAGCAGCTTTGTCAGAGGATCAGCTAATCCCTACGAGCAGTACTTC

d_call: NA
v_call: TRBV28
j_call: TRBJ1-1
clone_size: NA
cdr3_aa: CASSIYRGAPAFF
cdr3_nt: TGTGCCAGCAGTATCTATCGGGGGGCGCCAGCTTTCTTT

d_call: TRBD1
v_call: TRBV4-1
j_call: TRBJ1-3
clone_size: NA
cdr3_aa: CASSHPDRDRRNTIYF
cdr3_nt: TGCGCCAGCAGCCACCCTGACCGGGACAGACGAAACACCATATATTTT

d_call: NA
v_call: TRBV6-1
j_call: TRBJ1-4
clone_size: once
cdr3_aa: CASSEAGGGDEKLFF
cdr3_nt: TGTGCCAGCAGTGAAGCAGGCGGGGGGGATGAAAAACTGTTTTTT

d_call: NA
v_call: TRBV6-4
j_call: TRBJ2-2
clone_size: many
cdr3_aa: CASSDTVYGELFF
cdr3_nt: TGTGCCAGCAGTGACACGGTTTATGGGGAGCTGTTTTTT

d_call: TRBD1
v_call: TRBV9
j_call: TRBJ2-2
clone_size: NA
cdr3_aa: CASSPNRDRYTGELFF
cdr3_nt: TGTGCCAGCAGCCCAAACCGGGACAGATACACCGGGGAGCTGTTTTTT

d_call: NA
v_call: TRBV14
j_call: TRBJ1-2
clone_size: NA
cdr3_aa: CASSQDPGAGYTF
cdr3_nt: TGTGCCAGCAGCCAAGATCCAGGGGCTGGCTACACCTTC

d_call: TRBD2
v_call: TRBV30
j_call: TRBJ2-2
clone_size: NA
cdr3_aa: CAWSFPGLARPATGELFF
cdr3_nt: TGTGCCTGGAGTTTTCCGGGACTAGCGAGACCGGCCACCGGGGAGCTGTTTTTT

d_call: TRBD1
v_call: TRBV29-1
j_call: TRBJ1-2
clone_size: NA
cdr3_aa: CSATGGQGYTF
cdr3_nt: TGCAGCGCGACAGGGGGCCAGGGCTACACCTTC

d_call: TRBD2
v_call: TRBV5-6
j_call: TRBJ2-2
clone_size: NA
cdr3_aa: CASRFEGWASGRATGELFF
cdr3_nt: TGTGCCAGCAGGTTCGAGGGGTGGGCTAGCGGAAGAGCCACCGGGGAGCTGTTTTTT

d_call: NA
v_call: TRBV30
j_call: TRBJ2-2
clone_size: NA
cdr3_aa: CAWSRPGMDGELFF
cdr3_nt: TGTGCCTGGAGTCGGCCGGGAATGGACGGGGAGCTGTTTTTT

d_call: NA
v_call: TRBV6-1
j_call: TRBJ1-1
clone_size: NA
cdr3_aa: CASSGSLNTEAFF
cdr3_nt: TGTGCCAGCAGCGGGAGCTTGAACACTGAAGCTTTCTTT

d_call: NA
v_call: TRBV6-5
j_call: TRBJ1-1
clone_size: NA
cdr3_aa: CASSYWQNTEAFF
cdr3_nt: TGTGCCAGCAGTTACTGGCAGAACACTGAAGCTTTCTTT

d_call: NA
v_call: TRBV28
j_call: TRBJ1-5
clone_size: NA
cdr3_aa: CASSFSGRDSNQPQHF
cdr3_nt: TGTGCCAGCAGTTTCTCAGGACGGGATAGCAATCAGCCCCAGCATTTT

d_call: NA
v_call: TRBV18
j_call: TRBJ2-6
clone_size: NA
cdr3_aa: CASSDGGPGANVLTF
cdr3_nt: TGTGCCAGCTCAGATGGGGGCCCTGGGGCCAACGTCCTGACTTTC

d_call: NA
v_call: TRBV19
j_call: TRBJ1-5
clone_size: once
cdr3_aa: CASRNYRVDGQPQHF
cdr3_nt: TGTGCCAGTAGGAATTACAGGGTTGATGGTCAGCCCCAGCATTTT

d_call: TRBD2
v_call: TRBV30
j_call: TRBJ2-1
clone_size: NA
cdr3_aa: CAWDGTSRINEQFF
cdr3_nt: TGTGCCTGGGACGGGACTAGCAGGATCAATGAGCAGTTCTTC

d_call: NA
v_call: TRBV2
j_call: TRBJ2-1
clone_size: NA
cdr3_aa: CASKGSYNEQFF
cdr3_nt: TGTGCCAGCAAGGGGTCCTACAATGAGCAGTTCTTC

d_call: NA
v_call: TRBV5-1
j_call: TRBJ2-7
clone_size: NA
cdr3_aa: CASSLGRGSYEQYF
cdr3_nt: TGCGCCAGCAGCTTGGGCAGGGGCTCCTACGAGCAGTACTTC

d_call: TRBD1
v_call: TRBV4-3
j_call: TRBJ1-1
clone_size: once
cdr3_aa: CASSQGYRGLFTEAFF
cdr3_nt: TGCGCCAGCAGCCAAGGCTACAGGGGGCTGTTCACTGAAGCTTTCTTT

d_call: NA
v_call: TRBV4-1
j_call: TRBJ2-2
clone_size: NA
cdr3_aa: CASRSNAYTGELFF
cdr3_nt: TGCGCCAGCAGGAGTAACGCCTACACCGGGGAGCTGTTTTTT

d_call: TRBD2
v_call: TRBV6-5
j_call: TRBJ2-1
clone_size: NA
cdr3_aa: CASSLLAGESYNEQFF
cdr3_nt: TGTGCCAGCAGTTTACTAGCGGGAGAGTCCTACAATGAGCAGTTCTTC

d_call: NA
v_call: TRBV6-1
j_call: TRBJ2-7
clone_size: NA
cdr3_aa: CASSMRRTGEQYF
cdr3_nt: TGTGCCAGCTCCATGAGGAGAACGGGTGAGCAGTACTTC

d_call: NA
v_call: TRBV7-6
j_call: TRBJ1-3
clone_size: NA
cdr3_aa: CASSRVSGDPGNTIYF
cdr3_nt: TGTGCCAGCAGCCGAGTTTCGGGGGATCCTGGAAACACCATATATTTT

d_call: TRBD1
v_call: TRBV13
j_call: TRBJ1-1
clone_size: once
cdr3_aa: CASSPGTGRTEAFF
cdr3_nt: TGTGCCAGCAGCCCGGGGACAGGGAGGACTGAAGCTTTCTTT

d_call: NA
v_call: TRBV6-6
j_call: TRBJ1-2
clone_size: NA
cdr3_aa: CASSRDSLYGYTF
cdr3_nt: TGTGCCAGCAGTCGCGACAGTCTCTATGGCTACACCTTC

d_call: NA
v_call: TRBV27
j_call: TRBJ2-7
clone_size: NA
cdr3_aa: CASSLPGSYEQYF
cdr3_nt: TGTGCCAGCAGTTTGCCGGGCTCCTACGAGCAGTACTTC

d_call: NA
v_call: TRBV6-5
j_call: TRBJ1-1
clone_size: NA
cdr3_aa: CASSYSGGNTEAFF
cdr3_nt: TGTGCCAGCAGTTACTCGGGAGGGAACACTGAAGCTTTCTTT

d_call: NA
v_call: TRBV2
j_call: TRBJ2-7
clone_size: NA
cdr3_aa: CASSGPGLPYEQYF
cdr3_nt: TGTGCCAGCAGTGGCCCCGGTCTCCCCTACGAGCAGTACTTC

d_call: NA
v_call: TRBV5-3
j_call: TRBJ2-1
clone_size: once
cdr3_aa: CARSLLRNGGGVNNEQFF
cdr3_nt: TGTGCCAGAAGCTTGCTTCGGAATGGTGGAGGAGTGAACAATGAGCAGTTCTTC

d_call: NA
v_call: TRBV4-2
j_call: TRBJ2-1
clone_size: NA
cdr3_aa: CASSQEGLSSYNEQFF
cdr3_nt: TGTGCCAGCAGCCAGGAGGGCCTTAGCTCCTACAATGAGCAGTTCTTC

d_call: TRBD1
v_call: TRBV6-1
j_call: TRBJ1-5
clone_size: NA
cdr3_aa: CAGQGAGQPQHF
cdr3_nt: TGTGCCGGACAGGGGGCCGGACAGCCCCAGCATTTT

d_call: NA
v_call: TRBV2
j_call: TRBJ2-7
clone_size: NA
cdr3_aa: CATTQGLAYEQYF
cdr3_nt: TGTGCCACCACACAGGGCTTGGCGTACGAGCAGTACTTC

d_call: TRBD2
v_call: TRBV7-9
j_call: TRBJ2-5
clone_size: NA
cdr3_aa: CASSLELGLAGGTQYF
cdr3_nt: TGTGCCAGCAGCTTAGAGCTGGGACTAGCGGGCGGGACCCAGTACTTC

d_call: NA
v_call: TRBV5-1
j_call: TRBJ2-2
clone_size: NA
cdr3_aa: CASSLAPGSRELFF
cdr3_nt: TGCGCCAGCAGCTTGGCGCCAGGTTCCCGGGAGCTGTTTTTT

d_call: NA
v_call: TRBV7-9
j_call: TRBJ1-5
clone_size: NA
cdr3_aa: CASAPGGGAKHF
cdr3_nt: TGTGCCAGCGCCCCGGGGGGGGGAGCAAAGCATTTT

d_call: NA
v_call: TRBV7-9
j_call: TRBJ2-1
clone_size: NA
cdr3_aa: CASSLILGSYNEQFF
cdr3_nt: TGTGCCAGCAGCTTAATTCTAGGCTCCTACAATGAGCAGTTCTTC

d_call: TRBD1
v_call: TRBV6-5
j_call: TRBJ1-1
clone_size: NA
cdr3_aa: CASSRQGAYTEAFF
cdr3_nt: TGTGCCAGCAGCCGACAGGGGGCGTATACTGAAGCTTTCTTT

d_call: NA
v_call: TRBV5-1
j_call: TRBJ2-7
clone_size: NA
cdr3_aa: CASSERGYEQYF
cdr3_nt: TGCGCCAGCAGCGAAAGGGGCTACGAGCAGTACTTC

d_call: NA
v_call: TRBV11-2
j_call: TRBJ1-2
clone_size: NA
cdr3_aa: CASSLGRGVSAPRPYGYTF
cdr3_nt: TGTGCCAGCAGCTTGGGGAGGGGGGTTTCTGCGCCTAGGCCCTATGGCTACACCTTC

d_call: NA
v_call: TRBV2
j_call: TRBJ2-7
clone_size: once
cdr3_aa: CASSEGGVTYEQYF
cdr3_nt: TGTGCCAGCAGTGAAGGGGGGGTCACCTACGAGCAGTACTTC

d_call: TRBD1
v_call: TRBV5-1
j_call: TRBJ1-5
clone_size: NA
cdr3_aa: CATSTGEDGQPQHF
cdr3_nt: TGCGCCACCTCGACAGGGGAGGATGGTCAGCCCCAGCATTTT